These T cell receptor beta chains were read from a single sample in a study of OX40 agonist ivuxolimab in advanced cancers. Sequencing used immunoSEQ multiplex PCR; TCRdb keeps in-frame clones, though not all of them. The sample records tens of thousands of clones, about 90% being singletons. The sample consisted of CD4+ or CD8+ T cells sorted from blood, taken in a trial of the OX40 agonist ivuxolimab. These receptors were obtained from an adult with an advanced solid tumor such as melanoma, head and neck, liver or kidney cancer. The CDR3 runs from the conserved cysteine through the conserved F or W. A D gene is named only where the DNA matches it firmly. Some rows mark clone size as missing; the rest say once, few, many or name a class of expanded clone.

j_call | clone_size | d_call | v_call | cdr3_nt | cdr3_aa
TRBJ1-1 | . | . | TRBV5-4 | TGTGCCAGCAGCTTGAGTTCTGGAGGGCCACTGGGAGCTTTCTTT | CASSLSSGGPLGAFF
TRBJ1-5 | . | TRBD1 | TRBV5-1 | TGCGCCAGCAGCTTGGGGACAGGGGGAGATCAGCCCCAGCATTTT | CASSLGTGGDQPQHF
TRBJ2-7 | . | . | TRBV7-9 | TGTGCCAGCAGCAGCACATCAGCCCCCTACGAGCAGTACTTC | CASSSTSAPYEQYF
TRBJ2-3 | . | TRBD2 | TRBV2 | TGTGCCAGCAGCGACCTTTTTAGCGGGGGGAGCACAGATACGCAGTATTTT | CASSDLFSGGSTDTQYF
TRBJ2-5 | . | . | TRBV7-9 | TGTGCCAGCAGCTTGGGTGGGTCGGAGACCCAGTACTTC | CASSLGGSETQYF
TRBJ2-5 | . | TRBD2 | TRBV28 | TGTGCCAGCAGTTTGCAGGGACTAGCGGGGGGGCCAGGAGGGGAAGAGACCCAGTACTTC | CASSLQGLAGGPGGEETQYF
TRBJ2-5 | once | . | TRBV7-2 | TGTGCCAGCAGCTTACTCGAGACCCAGTACTTC | CASSLLETQYF
TRBJ2-2 | . | . | TRBV4-3 | TGCGCCAGCAGCCAAGACGGGAGGAACACCGGGGAGCTGTTTTTT | CASSQDGRNTGELFF
TRBJ1-2 | . | . | TRBV2 | TGTGCCAGCAGTGAGGGGGGGCAGGGCTATGGCTACACCTTC | CASSEGGQGYGYTF
TRBJ2-7 | . | . | TRBV29-1 | TGCAGCGTTGCAGCCTGGGGGGACGAGCAGTACTTC | CSVAAWGDEQYF
TRBJ2-1 | . | . | TRBV20-1 | TGCAGTGCGAGCTATTACAATGAGCAGTTCTTC | CSASYYNEQFF
TRBJ2-5 | . | . | TRBV6-1 | TGTGCCAGCAGTGAAGCCCCGAGGGGACAAGAGACCCAGTACTTC | CASSEAPRGQETQYF
TRBJ2-3 | . | TRBD2 | TRBV9 | TGTGCCAGCAGCCCGACTAGCGGAGGGGCAGATACGCAGTATTTT | CASSPTSGGADTQYF
TRBJ1-6 | . | . | TRBV18 | TGTGCCAGCTCACCACTTGGGAAATTTTCCCGCGGAGGCTCCTATAATTCACCCCTCCACTTT | CASSPLGKFSRGGSYNSPLHF
TRBJ1-5 | . | . | TRBV28 | TGTGCCAGCAGTTTTGGTCAGCCCCAGCATTTT | CASSFGQPQHF
TRBJ1-4 | . | TRBD1 | TRBV9 | TGTGCCAGCAGCGACGGGACAGATGAAAAACTGTTTTTT | CASSDGTDEKLFF
TRBJ2-5 | . | . | TRBV4-1 | TGCGCCAGCAGCCAACTGGGCGAGACCCAGTACTTC | CASSQLGETQYF
TRBJ1-1 | . | . | TRBV6-5 | TGTGCCAGCAGTCACAGGTCTAACACTGAAGCTTTCTTT | CASSHRSNTEAFF
TRBJ2-7 | . | TRBD1 | TRBV18 | TGTGCCAGCTCACCAGTAGCAGGGGGTGACGAGCAGTACTTC | CASSPVAGGDEQYF
TRBJ2-3 | . | TRBD2 | TRBV9 | TGTGCCAGCAGCGTAGAGACTAGCGGGGGGGCCCCCGATACGCAGTATTTT | CASSVETSGGAPDTQYF
TRBJ1-2 | . | . | TRBV9 | TGTGCCAGCAGCGTAGGCGAGGTCGCTAACTATGGCTACACCTTC | CASSVGEVANYGYTF
TRBJ2-3 | . | TRBD1 | TRBV6-1 | TGTGCCAGCAGGACAGGGGCCTACACAGATACGCAGTATTTT | CASRTGAYTDTQYF
TRBJ1-6 | few | . | TRBV19 | TGTGCCAGTAGAACAGGAGACCCCTATAATTCACCCCTCCACTTT | CASRTGDPYNSPLHF
TRBJ1-2 | . | . | TRBV11-2 | TGTGCCACCGCTTTAGGTCCTGGCTACACCTTC | CATALGPGYTF
TRBJ1-2 | . | . | TRBV6-5 | TGTGCCAGCAGCAGGTCACTCCTTTCTAACTATGGCTACACCTTC | CASSRSLLSNYGYTF
TRBJ2-5 | . | . | TRBV6-5 | TGTGCCAGCAGTTTACAGGAGGGAACCGAGACCCAGTACTTC | CASSLQEGTETQYF
TRBJ1-2 | . | . | TRBV30 | TGTGCCTGGTTGGCAGCCGCCAACTATGGCTACACCTTC | CAWLAAANYGYTF
TRBJ1-1 | . | . | TRBV27 | TGTGCCAGCAGTTTATCGGCTGTAGTCACTGAAGCTTTCTTT | CASSLSAVVTEAFF
TRBJ2-1 | . | TRBD1 | TRBV7-9 | TGTGCCAGCAGCCCTCCCGGGACAGGGGAGGTGAAGCAGTTCTTC | CASSPPGTGEVKQFF
TRBJ2-7 | . | TRBD1 | TRBV4-1 | TGCGCCAGCAGCCAGGGACCGGGACAGGGAAGTGAGGAGCAGTACTTC | CASSQGPGQGSEEQYF
TRBJ2-1 | . | TRBD2 | TRBV4-3 | TGCGCCAGCAGCCAAGAGCTAGCGGGGGAGTACAATGAGCAGTTCTTC | CASSQELAGEYNEQFF
TRBJ1-2 | . | . | TRBV21-1 | TGTGCCAGCAGTAGGCAGGAGGAGGGCTACACCTTC | CASSRQEEGYTF
TRBJ2-7 | . | . | TRBV19 | TGTGCCAGTAGTATTTTTTCAGGGACCTACGAGCAGTACTTC | CASSIFSGTYEQYF
TRBJ2-3 | . | TRBD1 | TRBV25-1 | TGTGCCAGCAGTGAAAGGGGGACAGGGATGGGTACGCAGTATTTT | CASSERGTGMGTQYF
TRBJ1-1 | . | TRBD1 | TRBV7-9 | TGTGCCAGCAGCTCGGCCGATTGGGACAGGGAACAAGCTTTCTTT | CASSSADWDREQAFF
TRBJ1-5 | many | . | TRBV4-3 | TGCGCCAGCAGCCAAGCTCGGGGCGAGGGCAATCAGCCCCAGCATTTT | CASSQARGEGNQPQHF
TRBJ1-2 | once | TRBD1 | TRBV10-2 | TGCGCCAGCAGTGGACGGACAGGCGAGGGTGACTATGGCTACACCTTC | CASSGRTGEGDYGYTF
TRBJ2-3 | . | TRBD2 | TRBV5-6 | TGTGCCAGCAGCTTGAACAGCGGGGGATTCACAGATACGCAGTATTTT | CASSLNSGGFTDTQYF
TRBJ1-2 | once | . | TRBV19 | TGTGCCAGCGAGGACAGCAACTATGGCTACACCTTC | CASEDSNYGYTF
TRBJ2-1 | . | TRBD2 | TRBV9 | TGTGCCAGCAGCGTAGAGGGCGGGGGGCCTTATGAGCAGTTCTTC | CASSVEGGGPYEQFF
TRBJ1-1 | . | TRBD1 | TRBV6-5 | TGTGCCAGCAGTTACTCAGGGACAGGGAATGCTGAAGCTTTCTTT | CASSYSGTGNAEAFF
TRBJ2-7 | . | . | TRBV28 | TGTGCCAGCAGTTCCTTAACAGGCCCCTACGAGCAGTACTTC | CASSSLTGPYEQYF
TRBJ2-3 | . | TRBD2 | TRBV9 | TGTGCCAGCAGCGTAGGTGGCGGGGGGGCTCGAGATACGCAGTATTTT | CASSVGGGGARDTQYF
TRBJ2-7 | once | . | TRBV18 | TGTGCCAGCTCCGGACCGTCCTACGAGCAGTACTTC | CASSGPSYEQYF
TRBJ1-1 | . | . | TRBV4-3 | TGCGCCAGCAGCCAAGATCACTACATCTCGTTTGAAGCTTTCTTT | CASSQDHYISFEAFF
TRBJ2-7 | . | . | TRBV4-1 | TGCGCCAGCAGCCAAGGACAGGCCCCCGGCGAGCAGTACTTC | CASSQGQAPGEQYF
TRBJ2-7 | . | TRBD1 | TRBV27 | TGTGCCAGCAGGACCGGGACAGGCACGCCCGAGCAGTACTTC | CASRTGTGTPEQYF
TRBJ1-2 | . | . | TRBV7-9 | TGTGCCAGCAGCTTAGCGCATGGAGACAGTCCAAATGGCTACACCTTC | CASSLAHGDSPNGYTF
TRBJ2-1 | . | . | TRBV11-2 | TGTGCCAGCAGCTTAGCTCAGGGGGGTGAGCAGTTCTTC | CASSLAQGGEQFF
TRBJ1-2 | once | TRBD1 | TRBV5-4 | TGTGCCAGCAGCTCACAGGGGACGTACTATGGCTACACCTTC | CASSSQGTYYGYTF
TRBJ1-1 | . | TRBD1 | TRBV11-2 | TGTGCCAGCAGCTTAGAAGGGACAGGCCGTATGAACACTGAAGCTTTCTTT | CASSLEGTGRMNTEAFF
TRBJ2-7 | . | TRBD1 | TRBV27 | TGTGCCAGCAGCATGGCCCATATGACAGGGGGAACTTACGAGCAGTACTTC | CASSMAHMTGGTYEQYF
TRBJ2-5 | . | . | TRBV2 | TGTGCCAGCCAGGGGACCATGAAAGAGACCCAGTACTTC | CASQGTMKETQYF
TRBJ2-7 | . | TRBD1 | TRBV7-9 | TGTGCCAGCAGCTTCGGGACAGGGGCAAGCTACGAGCAGTACTTC | CASSFGTGASYEQYF